These T cell receptor beta chains were read from a single sample in a study of blood T cell repertoires in COVID-19. Repertoires were generated with immunoSEQ multiplex PCR, while TCRdb's copy carries only in-frame clones and drops some. The table has approximately 36,000 clones, approximately 86% seen once; the top ten hold about 19%. Sequences were obtained from peripheral blood. The receptors were sampled from a man between 60 and 75 years old with acute or convalescent COVID-19. The CDR3 runs from the conserved cysteine through the conserved F or W. The order of the fields is D gene, clone size, V gene, J gene, CDR3 DNA, CDR3 protein. The D gene is left open where the match is weak. Expanded clones are given a class, and other clones once, few, many or no size at all.

>TRBD1|NA|TRBV24-1|TRBJ1-5
TGTGCCACCAGTGATTGGACAGGGGACAATCAGCCCCAGCATTTT
CATSDWTGDNQPQHF
>TRBD2|NA|TRBV3-1/TRBV3-2|TRBJ2-1
TGTGCCAGCAGCCAAGCGGGAGGAGCTGGAAATGAGCAGTTCTTC
CASSQAGGAGNEQFF
>NA|NA|TRBV19|TRBJ2-1
TGTGCCAGTAGGGAGGGGACCACCCTAAGAAACAATGAGCAGTTCTTC
CASREGTTLRNNEQFF
>TRBD1|NA|TRBV18|TRBJ1-2
TGTGCCAGCTCACCAGGGACAGGCTACTATGGCTACACCTTC
CASSPGTGYYGYTF
>TRBD2|few|TRBV4-2|TRBJ2-7
TGTGCCAGCAGCCTTGGACTAGCGGGAGACTACGAGCAGTACTTC
CASSLGLAGDYEQYF
>NA|NA|TRBV15|TRBJ1-1
TGTGCCACCAGCAGAGAATTGGGGGCCGGCTGGAACACTGAAGCTTTCTTT
CATSRELGAGWNTEAFF
>NA|NA|TRBV27|TRBJ2-5
TGTGCCAGCAGCTATACAGGGTCCGGGACCCAGTACTTC
CASSYTGSGTQYF
>NA|NA|TRBV3-1/TRBV3-2|TRBJ2-2
TGTGCCAGCAGCCAAGTCAGCGGGGAGCTGTTTTTT
CASSQVSGELFF
>NA|NA|TRBV5-6|TRBJ2-1
TGTGCCAGCAGCAAACTAGAGCGGTACTCCTACAATGAGCAGTTCTTC
CASSKLERYSYNEQFF
>TRBD1|NA|TRBV11-2|TRBJ2-1
TGTGCCAGCAGCTTAGATTCAAAGGGACAGACCTACAATGAGCAGTTCTTC
CASSLDSKGQTYNEQFF
>TRBD2|NA|TRBV24-1|TRBJ2-3
TGTGCCACGATGACTAGCGGGAGGCAAGATACGCAGTATTTT
CATMTSGRQDTQYF
>TRBD2|NA|TRBV28|TRBJ2-1
TGTGCCAGCACCCGCCGGCTAGCGGGGGATCGGCTCTTC
CASTRRLAGDRLF
>NA|NA|TRBV6-2/TRBV6-3|TRBJ1-5
TGTGCCAGCAGTTACCTGGGCGGGCAAAGCAATCAGCCCCAGCATTTT
CASSYLGGQSNQPQHF
>TRBD1|NA|TRBV27|TRBJ2-1
TGTGCCAGCAGAGTACAGGGGACCGGTTCTAATAATGAGCAGTTCTTC
CASRVQGTGSNNEQFF
>TRBD2|NA|TRBV7-6|TRBJ2-1
TGTGCCAGCGGCCCTAGCGGGGGGCCCTTCTTC
CASGPSGGPFF
>NA|NA|TRBV18|TRBJ1-6
TGTGCCAGCTCACCACCTGGACAGACTAATTCACCCCTCCACTTT
CASSPPGQTNSPLHF
>NA|few|TRBV5-5|TRBJ1-6
TGTGCCAGCAGCTTGGTTACAAATAATTCACCCCTCCACTTT
CASSLVTNNSPLHF
>NA|NA|TRBV3-1/TRBV3-2|TRBJ2-7
TGTGCCAGCAGCCAAGGAGTCGGGACAACCGGTCGCGAGCAGTACTTC
CASSQGVGTTGREQYF
>TRBD2|NA|TRBV5-1|TRBJ2-1
TGCGCCAGCAGCCCCGTAGCGGGAGGACGGTACAATGAGCAGTTCTTC
CASSPVAGGRYNEQFF
>NA|NA|TRBV19|TRBJ1-4
TGTGCCAGTAGTACAACGACAGGCGGCCGATGGGAAAAACTGTTTTTT
CASSTTTGGRWEKLFF
>NA|few|TRBV9|TRBJ1-6
TGTGCCAGCAGCGGCCGGGCGGGGGCCTATAATTCACCCCTCCACTTT
CASSGRAGAYNSPLHF
>TRBD1|NA|TRBV9|TRBJ2-2
TGTGCCAGCAGCGTCGATCAGGGACAGCCGAACACCGGGGAGCTGTTTTTT
CASSVDQGQPNTGELFF
>NA|NA|TRBV10-3|TRBJ1-2
TGTGCCATCAGTGAGGGCAAGGCGGCGGGTAGCTATGGCTACACCTTC
CAISEGKAAGSYGYTF
>TRBD2|NA|TRBV2|TRBJ2-2
TGTGCCAGCACTAGCGGGAGGGTCAACGGGGAGCTGTTTTTT
CASTSGRVNGELFF
>TRBD2|NA|TRBV6-6|TRBJ2-1
TGTGCCAGCAGTTCTCGGACTAGCGGGAGCAATGAGCAGTTCTTC
CASSSRTSGSNEQFF
>TRBD1|NA|TRBV12-3/TRBV12-4|TRBJ2-2
TGTGCCACACACAGGGGGCCCGGGGAGCTGTTTTTT
CATHRGPGELFF
>NA|NA|TRBV7-9|TRBJ2-3
TGTGCCAGCAGCGAAGTGGTGGGCAGGGTCCCCGCAGATACGCAGTATTTT
CASSEVVGRVPADTQYF
>NA|NA|TRBV27|TRBJ2-7
TGTGCCAGCAGCCCCTCCGCCGGCGGGACCTACGAGCAGTACTTC
CASSPSAGGTYEQYF
>TRBD1|NA|TRBV18|TRBJ1-5
TGTGCCAGCTCTCCCGACAGGGCCCGGGGCAATCAGCCCCAGCATTTT
CASSPDRARGNQPQHF
>NA|NA|TRBV28|TRBJ1-4
TGTGCCAGCAGTTCCTACCGACGCGGGCGGGGGGAAAAACTGTTTTTT
CASSSYRRGRGEKLFF
>TRBD2|NA|TRBV2|TRBJ2-1
TGTGCCAGCAGTGTCTCCGGGGGGGCCTACAATGAGCAGTTCTTC
CASSVSGGAYNEQFF
>NA|few|TRBV7-8|TRBJ2-2
TGTGCCAGCAGCCAGGTGGGGGGAACCGGGGAGCTGTTTTTT
CASSQVGGTGELFF
>TRBD2|NA|TRBV5-6|TRBJ2-1
TGTGCCAGCAGCTTGCTCACTAGCGAGAATGAGCAGTTCTTC
CASSLLTSENEQFF
>TRBD2|NA|TRBV6-6|TRBJ2-5
TGTGCCAGCAGTTTAAGCGGGAGAAAAGAGACCCAGTACTTC
CASSLSGRKETQYF
>NA|NA|TRBV6-2/TRBV6-3|TRBJ2-2
TGTGCCAGCAGTGTCGGACTTCTATTCACCGGGGAGCTGTTTTTT
CASSVGLLFTGELFF
>NA|NA|TRBV21-1|TRBJ1-2
TGTGCCAGCAGCAACAATTTCACAGACTATGGCTACACCTTC
CASSNNFTDYGYTF
>TRBD2|NA|TRBV4-1|TRBJ2-2
TGCGCCAGCCGCCGGGAGGGCCCCAACGGGGAGCTGTTTTTT
CASRREGPNGELFF
>NA|few|TRBV19|TRBJ1-4
TGTGCCAGTGGGTTGCTGTTAGGGGATGAAAAACTGTTTTTT
CASGLLLGDEKLFF
>TRBD2|NA|TRBV29-1|TRBJ2-1
TGCAGCGTTAGCGGGAGGTTGTACAATGAGCAGTTCTTC
CSVSGRLYNEQFF
>TRBD1|few|TRBV27|TRBJ1-5
TGTGCCAGCGGGATACTCCGGGACAGGGAGAGGGGCAGTCAGCCCCAGCATTTT
CASGILRDRERGSQPQHF
>NA|once|TRBV5-1|TRBJ2-3
TGCGCCAGCAACTTGCCGGGGACAGATACGCAGTATTTT
CASNLPGTDTQYF
>NA|NA|TRBV11-2|TRBJ1-2
TGTGCCAGCAGCTTAGATTTGGGGCACTATGGCTACACCTTC
CASSLDLGHYGYTF
>TRBD1|NA|TRBV3-1/TRBV3-2|TRBJ1-6
TGTGCCAGCAGCCAAGAAGGGGGCGGAGGGACCGCCTATCGAACCCTCCACTTT
CASSQEGGGGTAYRTLHF
>TRBD1|NA|TRBV5-1|TRBJ2-3
TGCGCCAGCAGCTTGACCCGGACAGGGGGCGATACGCAGTATTTT
CASSLTRTGGDTQYF
>TRBD1|NA|TRBV19|TRBJ1-1
TGTGCCAGTAGCCAGACAGGGCTTGATAAGAACACTGAAGCTTTCTTT
CASSQTGLDKNTEAFF
>NA|NA|TRBV7-9|TRBJ1-5
TGTGCCAGCAGCTTAGGAGTAGACAATCAGCCCCAGCATTTT
CASSLGVDNQPQHF
>TRBD2|NA|TRBV11-2|TRBJ2-1
TGTGCCAGCAGCTCTCGAGGCGGGAGGATCGGCGATGAGCAGTTCTTC
CASSSRGGRIGDEQFF
>TRBD1|NA|TRBV28|TRBJ1-5
TGTGCCAGCAGAACAGGGGTAGGTCAGCCCCAGCATTTT
CASRTGVGQPQHF
>NA|NA|TRBV19|TRBJ1-2
TGTGCCAGTAGTACTCGTTTCGGTGGGGCAGATTCTCATGGCTACACCTTC
CASSTRFGGADSHGYTF
>NA|once|TRBV27|TRBJ2-3
TGTGCCAGCACGGCGGGTCCCACAGATACGCAGTATTTT
CASTAGPTDTQYF
>NA|NA|TRBV13|TRBJ1-6
TGTGCCAGCAGCCAGAAATCGGGTTCACCCCTCCACTTT
CASSQKSGSPLHF
>NA|NA|TRBV4-3|TRBJ1-3
TGCGCCAGCGGGCAGAACTCTGGAAACACCATATATTTT
CASGQNSGNTIYF
>NA|NA|TRBV5-5|TRBJ1-1
TGTGCCAGCAGCTTGGTTGCGGGGACCACTGAAGCTTTCTTT
CASSLVAGTTEAFF
>TRBD1|NA|TRBV5-1|TRBJ1-2
TGCGCCAGCAGCTTACAAACTACAGGGGGTACTGGCTACACCTTC
CASSLQTTGGTGYTF
>NA|NA|TRBV29-1|TRBJ1-2
TGCAGCTTAGCAGAGAGTCCGAACTATGGCTACACCTTC
CSLAESPNYGYTF
>TRBD2|NA|TRBV29-1|TRBJ2-3
TGCAGCGTTGGGCAGCGGGAGACACGCACAGATACGCAGTATTTT
CSVGQRETRTDTQYF
>NA|NA|TRBV6-5|TRBJ1-1
TGTGCCAGCACTCTTCTCCTAGGGGGCACTGAAGCTTTCTTT
CASTLLLGGTEAFF
>NA|NA|TRBV5-1|TRBJ2-2
TGCGCCAGCAGCATCGGCGGGTCCAACACCGGGGAGCTGTTTTTT
CASSIGGSNTGELFF
>NA|NA|TRBV6-5|TRBJ2-2
TGTGCCAGCAAGGAGACGAACACCGGGGAGCTGTTTTTT
CASKETNTGELFF
>NA|NA|TRBV19|TRBJ1-2
TGTGCCAGTAGTACGGGCAGGGTGGGCTACACCTTC
CASSTGRVGYTF